These 5 T cell receptor beta chains were all obtained from the same sample, sequenced in a study of blood T cells in healthy people across ages (dated by TCRdb to the mid-2010s). Receptor amplification or capture employed 5' RACE. The second PCR ran for about 7 to 11 cycles and used a J-beta primer mix along with a sample-barcoded 5' primer. Through fastp at Q25 and MiXCR, TCRdb rebuilt clones from the public reads, retaining in-frame beta chains. Rows are combined by CDR3 protein, so each entry shows the most common genes and DNA. This sample holds some 1.8 million distinct CDR3 sequences; more than 35% were observed only once. Together, the top ten hold 23% of the sample. Sequenced input: blood. The source is a human donor in good health.

This clonotype was observed a handful of times. This sequence joins TRBV6-2 or TRBV6-3 and TRBJ2-1, with D possibly called TRBD1 or TRBD2 (6 bases each). Germline-derived CDR1 and CDR2 are MNHEY and SVGEGT. Trimming pared 10 bases from V and 8 bases from J, leaving 21 bases between. CDR3 size: 14 residues. The CDR3 is CATRRSGGNYEQFF. In DNA, the CDR3 is TGTGCCACCCGAAGGTCCGGGGGCAACTATGAGCAGTTCTTC.

The chain recombines TRBV28 with TRBJ2-7; either TRBD1 or TRBD2 may fit D (5 bases each). V lost 5 bases and J lost 0, with 11 bases in between. Germline CDR1 is MDHEN and CDR2 is SYDVKM. The CDR3 is made up of 14 amino acids. The CDR3 DNA follows: TGTGCCAGCAGTGCACCGGGACGCTCCTACGAGCAGTACTTC. Translated, it gives CASSAPGRSYEQYF.

The chain carries TRBV6-1 and TRBJ1-2, with a possible D match to TRBD1 (6 bases). The CDR3 totals 12 residues. Trimming took 8 bases from V and 2 from J, leaving 9 bases between them. Looked up from germline, CDR1 is MNHNS and CDR2 is SASEGT. Here the CDR3 DNA reads TGTGCCAGCGTCGACAGGAACTATGGCTACACCTTC. It specifies CASVDRNYGYTF.

The rearrangement joins TRBV7-2 to TRBJ2-1, with 8 bases aligning to TRBD2. Germline CDR1 SGHTA, CDR2 FQGNSA. With V trimmed by 5 bases and J by 9 bases, 18 bases remained unmatched. The CDR3 loop spans 17 amino acids. The CDR3 sequence is CASSTLGTGGRLSEQFF. CDR3 sequence (DNA): TGTGCCAGCAGCACTTTAGGGACGGGGGGGCGTCTAAGTGAGCAGTTCTTC. Drawing the rest from reference TRBV7-2 and TRBJ2-1, the complete variable domain is GAGVSQSPSNKVTEKGKDVELRCDPISGHTALYWYRQSLGQGLEFLIYFQGNSAPDKSGLPSDRFSAERTGGSVSTLTIQRTQQEDSAVYLCASSTLGTGGRLSEQFFGPGTRLTVL.

The chain joins TRBV27 to TRBJ1-2, with D possibly matching TRBD1 (5 bases). Germline CDR1 MNHEY, CDR2 SMNVEV (reference sequence). This CDR3 is 15 amino acids long. Trimming pared 2 bases from V and 4 bases from J, leaving 14 bases between. CDR3 residues: CASSLRLGVLYGYTF. The CDR3 DNA follows: TGTGCCAGCAGTTTACGATTGGGGGTCCTCTATGGCTACACCTTC.